This T cell receptor beta chain was found in a study of metastatic and nonmetastatic thyroid tumors. Turning to the study itself: A comparison of repertoires was made across blood and tumor or nodule tissue from malignant and benign thyroid patients.

CDR1 is SGHVS and CDR2 is FNYEAQ in the germline V gene. Trimming cost V 2 bases and J 5 bases; bases outside gene matches: 7. CDR3 length: 16 residues. Patients had received no treatment of any kind before thyroid surgery. Using MiXCR, TCRdb re-called clones from the PCR reads. This table holds 30,000 to 35,000 clones, 33% found once. This TCR was sampled from a female donor with papillary thyroid cancer or a benign thyroid nodule (not recorded which). Some clones in this sample may be carry-over from other donors' samples. The chain combines TRBV7-6 with TRBJ2-5; 11 bases are a match to TRBD1. Input material: tumor tissue. The CDR3 DNA is TGTGCCAGCAGCTTAAGGGCGGGACAGGGGGTGGAGACCCAGTACTTC. This codes for CASSLRAGQGVETQYF.